Reported below is one T cell receptor (beta chain). The antigen is not known. The data stem from a study of blood T cells in healthy people across ages. Notes on the study in general: In long-lived donors, naive CD4+ cell counts and diversity exceeded those of aged donors.

Germline V gene data show CDR1 as SQVTM and CDR2 as ANQGSEA. Germline trimming cut 7 bases from V and 6 bases from J; bases unmatched to any gene: 3. This CDR3 is 13 amino acids long. Then a second PCR, running about 6 to 11 cycles, was carried out with a sample-barcoded 5' primer and a J-beta primer mix. TCRdb reanalysed the 5' RACE reads using MiXCR and keeps one entry per CDR3 protein. The sample lists hundreds of thousands of distinct CDR3 sequences; approximately 25% were seen once. The sample was also reused in another study, on T cells of mothers and their children.

This receptor was taken from a boy younger than 18 in good health. The chain is built from TRBV29-1 and TRBJ2-1, with TRBD2 matching over 13 bases. Sequencing input: blood. CDR3 in DNA: TGCAGCGCGAGACTAGCGGGAGGCAATGAGCAGTTCTTC. This gives the protein CSARLAGGNEQFF.